This T cell receptor beta chain was sequenced during a study of vaccination and CD4 T cells after COVID-19. Looking at the study overall: Post-COVID sampling occurred a median approximately 100 days after diagnosis (range 35 to 161).

Findings of the study overall: Early timepoints after natural infection were not analyzed in these convalescent patients.

Losses at the gene ends were 8 bases for V and 3 bases for J; bases not matched to a gene: 8. Per germline, CDR1 MGHDK and CDR2 SYGVNS. This CDR3 is built from 14 residues. Treatment indicated: roughly 11-day PBMC culture with coronavirus spike peptide pools or control peptides (ViraFEST assay). ViraFEST used peptide pools to expand antigen-specific T cells, then sequenced TCRs. Cultures of PBMCs, a few million per well, were set up with approximately 9.6 IU/ml IL-2 and roughly 9.5 ug/ml peptide pools. Cultured CD4+ T-cell DNA underwent Oncomine TCR Beta short-read sequencing. TCRdb reanalysed the PCR reads using MiXCR and keeps one entry per CDR3 protein. The sample records 16,000 or so distinct CDR3 sequences, around 74% being singletons. In the case of this clonotype: Its antigen is unidentified.

The receptor comes from a human donor who received a COVID-19 vaccine. The V and J genes are TRBV25-1 and TRBJ2-5; 8 bases are a match to TRBD1. Sequenced here: CD4+ T cells from blood, cultured in vitro, sampled after SARS-CoV-2 vaccination. Here the CDR3 reads CASVSGGTEETQYF. In DNA, the CDR3 is TGTGCCAGCGTCTCAGGGGGCACGGAAGAGACCCAGTACTTC.